This TCR beta chain came from a study of shared T cell receptors in the human thymus. This clone was seen a handful of times. The germline V gene has CDR1 MNHNY and CDR2 SVGAGI (reference sequence). The V and J ends lost 8 bases and 0 bases respectively, with 15 bases between them. The CDR3 contains 15 residues. TCRdb's copy holds only in-frame clones and misses some; the assay was immunoSEQ multiplex PCR. The data show roughly 550,000 clones, about 84% seen once. The data also belong to a second study, concerning human thymus T cells. From that study: Thymus tissue was removed during corrective cardiac surgery. Among unrelated individuals, related research reported thymic repertoires that overlapped highly.

This receptor was identified in a boy under two years old with a congenital heart defect. The sample was thymocytes. V gene TRBV6-6 combines with J gene TRBJ2-3, with D uncertain. The DNA for the CDR3 is TGTGCCAGCTCTCGACCGGAGTTTAGCACAGATACGCAGTATTTT. It encodes CASSRPEFSTDTQYF.